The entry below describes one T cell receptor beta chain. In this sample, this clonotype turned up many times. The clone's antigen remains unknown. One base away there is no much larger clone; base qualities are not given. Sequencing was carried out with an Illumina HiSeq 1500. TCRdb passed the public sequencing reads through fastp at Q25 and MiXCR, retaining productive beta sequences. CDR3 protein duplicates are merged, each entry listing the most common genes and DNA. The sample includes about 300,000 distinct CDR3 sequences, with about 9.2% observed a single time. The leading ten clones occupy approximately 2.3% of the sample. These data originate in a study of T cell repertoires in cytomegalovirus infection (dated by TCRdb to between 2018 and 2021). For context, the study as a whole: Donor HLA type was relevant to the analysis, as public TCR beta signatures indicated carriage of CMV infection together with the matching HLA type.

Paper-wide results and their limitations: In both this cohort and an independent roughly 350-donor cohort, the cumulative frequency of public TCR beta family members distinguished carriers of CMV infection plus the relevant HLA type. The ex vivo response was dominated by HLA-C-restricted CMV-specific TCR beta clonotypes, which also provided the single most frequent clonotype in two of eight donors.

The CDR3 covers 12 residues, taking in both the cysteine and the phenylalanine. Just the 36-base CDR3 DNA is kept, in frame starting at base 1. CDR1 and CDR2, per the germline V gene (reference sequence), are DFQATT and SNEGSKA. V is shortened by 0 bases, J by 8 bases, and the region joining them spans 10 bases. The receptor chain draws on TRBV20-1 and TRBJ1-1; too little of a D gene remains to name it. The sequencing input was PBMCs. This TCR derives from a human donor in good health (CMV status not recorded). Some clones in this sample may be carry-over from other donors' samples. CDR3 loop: CSARDPGKEAFF. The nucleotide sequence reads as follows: TGCAGTGCTAGAGATCCGGGAAAAGAAGCTTTCTTT.